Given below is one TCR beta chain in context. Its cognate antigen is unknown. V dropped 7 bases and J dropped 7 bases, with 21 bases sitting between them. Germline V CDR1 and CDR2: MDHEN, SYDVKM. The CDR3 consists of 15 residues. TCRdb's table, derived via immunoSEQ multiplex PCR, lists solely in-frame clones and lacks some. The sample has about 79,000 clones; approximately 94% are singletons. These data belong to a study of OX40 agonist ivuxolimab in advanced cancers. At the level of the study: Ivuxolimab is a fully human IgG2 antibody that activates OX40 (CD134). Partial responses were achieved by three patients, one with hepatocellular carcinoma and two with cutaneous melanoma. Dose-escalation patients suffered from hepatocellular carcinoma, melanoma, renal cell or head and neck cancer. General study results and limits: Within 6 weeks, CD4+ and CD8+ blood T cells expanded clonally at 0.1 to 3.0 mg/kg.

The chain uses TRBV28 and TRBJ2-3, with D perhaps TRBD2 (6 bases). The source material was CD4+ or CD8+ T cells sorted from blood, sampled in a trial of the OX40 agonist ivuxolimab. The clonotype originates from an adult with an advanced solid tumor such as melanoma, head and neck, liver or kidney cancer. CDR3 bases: TGTGCCAGCACCTCAGGGCGGGGCTCTTTTAATACGCAGTATTTT. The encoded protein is CASTSGRGSFNTQYF.